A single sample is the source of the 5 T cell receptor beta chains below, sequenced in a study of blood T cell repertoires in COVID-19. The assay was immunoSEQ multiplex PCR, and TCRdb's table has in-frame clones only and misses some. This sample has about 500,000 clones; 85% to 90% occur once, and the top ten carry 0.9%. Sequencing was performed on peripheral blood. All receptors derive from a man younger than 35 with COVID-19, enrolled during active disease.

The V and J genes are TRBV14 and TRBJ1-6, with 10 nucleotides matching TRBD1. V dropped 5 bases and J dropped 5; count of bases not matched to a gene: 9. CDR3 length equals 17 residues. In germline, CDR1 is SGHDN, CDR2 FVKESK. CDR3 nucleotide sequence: TGTGCCAGCAGCTACAGACAGGGGGCATTTGATAATTCACCCCTCCACTTT. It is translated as CASSYRQGAFDNSPLHF.

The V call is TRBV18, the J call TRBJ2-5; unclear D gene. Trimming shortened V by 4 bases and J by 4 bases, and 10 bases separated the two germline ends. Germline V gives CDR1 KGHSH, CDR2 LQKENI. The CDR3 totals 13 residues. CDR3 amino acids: CASSRAQLETQYF. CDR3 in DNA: TGTGCCAGCTCACGCGCTCAACTAGAGACCCAGTACTTC.

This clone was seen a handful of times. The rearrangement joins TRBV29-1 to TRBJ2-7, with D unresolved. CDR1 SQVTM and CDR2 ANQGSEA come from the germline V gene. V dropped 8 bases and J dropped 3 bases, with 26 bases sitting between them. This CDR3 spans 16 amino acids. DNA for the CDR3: TGCAGCTTGGGCCCGCCCCGATGTTGGCCTGTCTACGAGCAGTACTTC. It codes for CSLGPPRCWPVYEQYF.

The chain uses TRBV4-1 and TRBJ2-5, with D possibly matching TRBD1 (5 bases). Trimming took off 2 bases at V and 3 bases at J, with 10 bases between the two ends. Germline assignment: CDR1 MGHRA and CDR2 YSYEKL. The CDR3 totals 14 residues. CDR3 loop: CASSQPTEEETQYF. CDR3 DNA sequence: TGCGCCAGCAGCCAACCGACAGAAGAAGAGACCCAGTACTTC.

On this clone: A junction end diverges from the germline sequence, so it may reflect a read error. The CDR3 coding sequence is TGTGCCAGCAGTTTAGAAGGGGGTTTGAACACCGGGGAGCTGTTTTTT. Translation gives CASSLEGGLNTGELFF. The V gene is TRBV7-2, the J gene TRBJ2-2; D may be TRBD1 (6 bases). There are 16 residues in the CDR3. Germline assignment: CDR1 SGHTA and CDR2 FQGNSA.